This T cell receptor beta chain is drawn from a study of T-cell memory formation after mild COVID-19. In the study overall: TCR clusters showed largely donor specificity. Study findings and constraints: The authors did not confirm SARS-CoV-2 specificity of second-wave clones peaking day 37. Memory cells collected pre-infection included some clones that later responded, suggesting cross-reactive memory joined.

This clonotype has more than one count but fewer than ten. Antigen unknown. V was pared by 6 bases and J by 5 bases, with 6 bases between. CDR1 KGHDR and CDR2 SFDVKD come from the germline V gene. The CDR3 sequence is 12 residues long. TCRdb reanalysed the 5' RACE reads using MiXCR and keeps one entry per CDR3 protein. There are around 420,000 distinct CDR3 sequences in the sample; 20% to 25% occur only once, and roughly 9.7% lies in the top ten. The chain couples TRBV24-1 to TRBJ2-2; D is uncertain. Input material: PBMCs or a T cell subset sorted from them (not recorded which). This receptor was obtained from an adult woman who had mild COVID-19 (a few samples of this study predate the infection). Cell type and time point are not known. The CDR3 DNA reads as TGTGCCACCAGTAGAGAAACCGGGGAGCTGTTTTTT. This translates into CATSRETGELFF.